This is a list of T cell receptor beta chains from one sample in a study of blood T cell repertoires in COVID-19. Clones were sequenced by immunoSEQ multiplex PCR, and TCRdb holds only the in-frame ones, with some missing. The profile shows just under 250,000 clones, around 85% of them singletons. Material: peripheral blood. All receptors derive from a woman aged 25 to 45 who had recovered from COVID-19. The CDR3 runs from the conserved cysteine through the conserved F or W. A D gene is named only where the DNA matches it firmly. Clone size is not always given. Where it is, it says once, few, many or a class for expanded clones.

size: -; V: TRBV7-2; D: TRBD2; J: TRBJ2-1; DNA: TGTGCCAGCACCCATCGGGGGGGCGTTTTAATGGGTGAGCAGTTCTTC; CDR3: CASTHRGGVLMGEQFF
size: -; V: TRBV2; D: -; J: TRBJ1-1; DNA: TGTGCCAGCAGCTTGTCGGAAGGAGAGGCTGAAGCTTTCTTT; CDR3: CASSLSEGEAEAFF
size: once; V: TRBV27; D: -; J: TRBJ1-6; DNA: TGTGCCAGCAGTAGGGACACAGCACTATATAATTCACCCCTCCACTTT; CDR3: CASSRDTALYNSPLHF
size: -; V: TRBV5-1; D: -; J: TRBJ1-1; DNA: TGCGCCAGCAGTAGCTCTGGCGCCAGACTTGAAGCTTTCTTT; CDR3: CASSSSGARLEAFF
size: -; V: TRBV21-1; D: -; J: TRBJ1-5; DNA: TGTGCCAGCAGCAAGGGGCCCGGCGAAAGGGGAGGGTATAGCAATCAGCCCCAGCATTTT; CDR3: CASSKGPGERGGYSNQPQHF
size: once; V: TRBV11-3; D: TRBD1; J: TRBJ2-1; DNA: TGTGCCAGCAGCCCGGGACAGGGGGCTTTCAATGAGCAGTTCTTC; CDR3: CASSPGQGAFNEQFF
size: -; V: TRBV11-1; D: TRBD2; J: TRBJ2-5; DNA: TGTGCCAGCAGTTACGGGAGGCGAGAGGAGACCCAGTACTTC; CDR3: CASSYGRREETQYF
size: -; V: TRBV12-5; D: -; J: TRBJ1-4; DNA: TGTGCTAGTGGTCCGCAGGGCGGGGCTAATGAAAAACTGTTTTTT; CDR3: CASGPQGGANEKLFF
size: -; V: TRBV30; D: -; J: TRBJ1-3; DNA: TGTGCCTGGAGTGTAATTCTTCTATGGTCTGGAAACACCATATATTTT; CDR3: CAWSVILLWSGNTIYF
size: -; V: TRBV6-5; D: -; J: TRBJ1-6; DNA: TGTGCCAGCATCAGGACAGAAAATTCACCCCTCCACTTT; CDR3: CASIRTENSPLHF
size: -; V: TRBV6-2/TRBV6-3; D: TRBD1; J: TRBJ2-2; DNA: TGTGCCAGCAGTTACGACAGGGCCGGGGAGCTGTTTTTT; CDR3: CASSYDRAGELFF
size: -; V: TRBV27; D: TRBD1; J: TRBJ2-3; DNA: TGTGCCAGCAGTCTGGCCCTCGGGACAGAGGCACGTTATACGCAGTATTTT; CDR3: CASSLALGTEARYTQYF
size: few; V: TRBV5-5; D: TRBD1; J: TRBJ1-2; DNA: TGTGCCAGCAGCTTGACCCTAACAGGGGCCTATGGCTACACCTTC; CDR3: CASSLTLTGAYGYTF
size: -; V: TRBV2; D: -; J: TRBJ2-7; DNA: TGTGCCAGCACCAAACAGGGATTGTACGAGCAGTACTTC; CDR3: CASTKQGLYEQYF
size: -; V: TRBV5-6; D: -; J: TRBJ2-3; DNA: TGTGCCAGCAGTATGTCCTTCAGGGTCACAGATACGCAGTATTTT; CDR3: CASSMSFRVTDTQYF